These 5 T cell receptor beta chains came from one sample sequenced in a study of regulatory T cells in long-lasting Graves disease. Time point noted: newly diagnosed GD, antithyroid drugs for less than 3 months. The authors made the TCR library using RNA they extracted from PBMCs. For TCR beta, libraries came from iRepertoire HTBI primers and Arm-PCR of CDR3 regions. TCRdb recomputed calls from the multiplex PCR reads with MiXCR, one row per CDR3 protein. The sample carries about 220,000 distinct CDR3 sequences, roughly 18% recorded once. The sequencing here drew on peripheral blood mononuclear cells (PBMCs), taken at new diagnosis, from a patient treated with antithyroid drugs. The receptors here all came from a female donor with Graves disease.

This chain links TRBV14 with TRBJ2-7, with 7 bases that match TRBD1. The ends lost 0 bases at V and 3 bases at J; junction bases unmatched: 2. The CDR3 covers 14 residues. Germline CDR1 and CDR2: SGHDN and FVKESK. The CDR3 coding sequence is TGTGCCAGCAGCCAAGAGACAGGGAGCTACGAGCAGTACTTC. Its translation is CASSQETGSYEQYF.

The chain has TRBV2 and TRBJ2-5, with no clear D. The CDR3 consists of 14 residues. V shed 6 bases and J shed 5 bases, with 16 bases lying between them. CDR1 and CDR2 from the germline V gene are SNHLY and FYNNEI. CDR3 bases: TGTGCCAGCAGCCGGGCCTCCGGGTGGGAGACCCAGTACTTC. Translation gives CASSRASGWETQYF.

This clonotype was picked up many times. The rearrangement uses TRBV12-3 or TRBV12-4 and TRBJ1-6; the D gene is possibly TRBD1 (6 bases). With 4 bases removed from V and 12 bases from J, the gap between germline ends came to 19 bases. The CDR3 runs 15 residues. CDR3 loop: CASSSPAGAAGPLHF. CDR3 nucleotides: TGTGCCAGCAGTTCCCCGGCAGGGGCCGCCGGACCCCTCCACTTT.

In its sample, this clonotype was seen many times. The CDR3 DNA is TGTGCCAGCAGCTGGACGCCGTCTCGGAACACTGAAGCTTTCTTT. Encoded protein: CASSWTPSRNTEAFF. The chain uses TRBV11-2 and TRBJ1-1; D is uncertain. Germline V CDR1 and CDR2: SGHAT, FQNNGV. The CDR3 loop spans 15 amino acids. Between the trimmed V and J ends, which lost 4 bases and 1 base, there was a span of 13 bases.

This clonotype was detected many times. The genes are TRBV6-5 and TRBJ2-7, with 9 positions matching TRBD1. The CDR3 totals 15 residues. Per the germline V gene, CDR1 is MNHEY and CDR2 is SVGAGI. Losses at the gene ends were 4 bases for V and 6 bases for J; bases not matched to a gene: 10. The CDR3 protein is CASSSGQGGQGEQYF. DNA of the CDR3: TGTGCCAGCAGTTCGGGACAGGGCGGCCAGGGCGAGCAGTACTTC.